This entry lists 15 T cell receptor beta chains sequenced from one sample in a study of T cell responses to AZD1222 COVID-19 vaccine. TCRdb keeps only in-frame clones here, not all; method: immunoSEQ multiplex PCR. The sample includes under 70,000 clones, roughly three quarters of them seen just once. Sequencing was performed on peripheral blood, taken 28 days after the second AZD1222 dose. These receptors were obtained from an adult who received the AZD1222 COVID-19 vaccine.

The chain combines TRBV27 with TRBJ2-5, with D tentatively TRBD2 (6 bases). The V end lost 4 bases, the J end lost 4 bases, and 13 bases lay between the germline ends. This CDR3 comprises 14 residues. The germline V gene encodes CDR1 MNHEY and CDR2 SMNVEV (reference sequence). The CDR3 region has the DNA TGTGCCAGCAGTTCGGGCGCGGGGTCAGAGACCCAGTACTTC. The encoded protein is CASSSGAGSETQYF.

The rearrangement links TRBV10-3 to TRBJ2-2; TRBD1 aligns across 10 bases. After removal of 7 bases from V and 0 bases from J, the junction contained 14 bases not matched to a gene. The CDR3 is 19 amino acids. Germline CDR1 and CDR2: ENHRY and SYGVKD. CDR3 DNA sequence: TGTGCCATCACCCAGGCCGTGGGACAGGGGAGATCGAACACCGGGGAGCTGTTTTTT. Protein product: CAITQAVGQGRSNTGELFF.

The chain has TRBV28 and TRBJ1-4; 8 nucleotides line up with TRBD1. Germline values: CDR1 MDHEN, CDR2 SYDVKM. With V trimmed by 7 bases and J by 10 bases, 29 bases remained unmatched. The CDR3 contains 20 residues. CDR3 region: CASTRVEDRGKRASFGKLFF. CDR3 in DNA: TGTGCCAGCACTCGTGTAGAAGACAGGGGAAAAAGGGCTTCGTTCGGAAAACTGTTTTTT. Full variable domain (rest looked up from reference TRBV28 and TRBJ1-4): DVKVTQSSRYLVKRTGEKVFLECVQDMDHENMFWYRQDPGLGLRLIYFSYDVKMKEKGDIPEGYSVSREKKERFSLILESASTNQTSMYLCASTRVEDRGKRASFGKLFFGSGTQLSVL.

The rearrangement uses TRBV12-3 or TRBV12-4 and TRBJ2-7; D is ambiguous. This CDR3 has 13 residues. The V end was cut by 3 bases, the J end by 1 base, with 7 bases between. The CDR3 coding sequence is TGTGCCAGCAGTTTGGGCGGATCCTACGAGCAGTACTTC. Amino acids: CASSLGGSYEQYF.

The gene calls are TRBV5-1 and TRBJ2-1; D might be TRBD2 (6 bases). V was trimmed by 3 bases and J by 4 bases, leaving 17 bases between them. CDR3 length: 16 amino acids. Per germline, CDR1 SGHRS and CDR2 YFSETQ. The CDR3 nucleotides read TGCGCCAGCAGCTCCTTGGCGGGATTCTTATACAATGAGCAGTTCTTC. Its protein is CASSSLAGFLYNEQFF.

This clone appeared a single time. The chain uses TRBV7-2 and TRBJ2-4; no reliable D call. Germline assignment: CDR1 SGHTA and CDR2 FQGNSA. Trimming pared 2 bases from V and 12 bases from J, leaving 14 bases between. The CDR3 has 13 amino acids. CDR3 DNA sequence: TGTGCCAGCAGCTTAAAGCCCGCCACTCCTCAGTACTTC. This codes for CASSLKPATPQYF.

The gene calls are TRBV3-1 (or the pseudogene TRBV3-2) and TRBJ2-1; TRBD2 aligns across 9 bases. V was clipped by 4 bases and J by 8 bases; unmatched bases: 12. The length of the CDR3 is 16 residues. CDR1 and CDR2 from the germline V gene are LGHDT and YNNKEL (reference sequence). The CDR3 DNA reads as TGTGCCAGCAGCCCCGTGGGGCGGGGGGGCTTAGATGAGCAGTTCTTC. Protein: CASSPVGRGGLDEQFF.

The V and J genes are TRBV19 and TRBJ1-2, with D unresolved. The CDR3 is 14 amino acids. Trimming shortened V by 6 bases and J by 0 bases, and 11 bases separated the two germline ends. Germline assignment: CDR1 LNHDA and CDR2 SQIVND (reference sequence). The DNA of the CDR3 is TGTGCCAGTAGCAGGCAGGAAACTAACTATGGCTACACCTTC. This gives the protein CASSRQETNYGYTF. The full variable domain, completed using reference TRBV19 and TRBJ1-2, is DGGITQSPKYLFRKEGQNVTLSCEQNLNHDAMYWYRQDPGQGLRLIYYSQIVNDFQKGDIAEGYSVSREKKESFPLTVTSAQKNPTAFYLCASSRQETNYGYTFGSGTRLTVV.

The chain links TRBV28 to TRBJ1-1, with unresolved D. V was trimmed by 7 bases and J by 1 base, leaving 4 bases between them. Germline V gene data show CDR1 as MDHEN and CDR2 as SYDVKM. There are 11 residues in the CDR3. The CDR3 DNA sequence: TGTGCCAGCACCCGGAACACTGAAGCTTTCTTT. It encodes CASTRNTEAFF. Full variable domain (rest looked up from reference TRBV28 and TRBJ1-1): DVKVTQSSRYLVKRTGEKVFLECVQDMDHENMFWYRQDPGLGLRLIYFSYDVKMKEKGDIPEGYSVSREKKERFSLILESASTNQTSMYLCASTRNTEAFFGQGTRLTVV.

This chain links TRBV10-1 with TRBJ1-4; D is possibly TRBD1 (5 bases). V shed 4 bases and J shed 7 bases, with 10 bases lying between them. This CDR3 is built from 13 residues. CDR1 is WNHNN and CDR2 is SYGVQD in the germline V gene (reference sequence). CDR3 DNA sequence: TGCGCCAGCAGTGTCAGGGCGGGTGAAAAACTGTTTTTT. It is translated as CASSVRAGEKLFF.

J is TRBJ1-5 and V is TRBV20-1; D not certain. This CDR3 is built from 14 residues. Trimming removed 3 bases from V and 5 bases from J, with 14 bases in between. Germline V gives CDR1 DFQATT, CDR2 SNEGSKA (reference sequence). CDR3 sequence reads: CSASPSSIDQPQHF. The CDR3 coding sequence is TGCAGTGCTAGTCCTAGCTCAATCGATCAGCCCCAGCATTTT.

CDR3 loop: CASSPDRLAGGRDTQYF. The CDR3 DNA is TGTGCCAGCAGCCCCGACCGACTAGCGGGAGGCCGAGATACGCAGTATTTT. The rearrangement links TRBV7-2 to TRBJ2-3, with 13 bases aligning to TRBD2. With 5 bases clipped from V and 5 bases from J, the junction kept 10 bases outside the gene matches. Germline V gene lookup returns CDR1 SGHTA and CDR2 FQGNSA. The CDR3 length is 17 residues.

V usage is TRBV29-1 and J usage is TRBJ1-1; D is uncertain. This CDR3 contains 10 residues. CDR1 is SQVTM and CDR2 is ANQGSEA in the germline V gene. Trimming removed 2 bases at V and 10 bases at J, with 8 bases between. CDR3 residues: CSVETARAFF. The CDR3 DNA sequence: TGCAGCGTTGAAACGGCACGAGCTTTCTTT.

V is TRBV3-1 (or the pseudogene TRBV3-2) and J is TRBJ1-2, with 10 bases fitting TRBD1. Germline V gene lookup returns CDR1 LGHDT and CDR2 YNNKEL (reference sequence). The CDR3 sequence is 16 residues long. With V trimmed by 1 base and J by 4 bases, 6 bases remained unmatched. CDR3 nucleotides: TGTGCCAGCAGCCAAGGGCGGGGACAGGGGCTCTATGGCTACACCTTC. Protein product: CASSQGRGQGLYGYTF.

The V and J genes are TRBV28 and TRBJ2-7, with D unresolved. V was clipped by 3 bases and J by 3 bases, with 6 bases between them. Germline V gene lookup returns CDR1 MDHEN and CDR2 SYDVKM. The CDR3 has 12 residues. CDR3 amino acids: CASSLDRYEQYF. The CDR3 nucleotides are TGTGCCAGCAGTTTGGACCGCTACGAGCAGTACTTC.